This passage covers 22 T cell receptor beta chains from one sample sequenced in a study of chemoradiotherapy in HPV16-positive cancers (dated by TCRdb to 2022 to 2024). Libraries were constructed by the immunoSEQ multiplex PCR assay. Held by TCRdb, this immuneACCESS table contains in-frame sequences only and omits some clones. Under half of the omission traces to an unresolved V gene where checked; the cause of the rest is unknown. A total of around 23,000 clones appear in this sample, approximately 90% of them only once. In total, the top ten clones hold around 5.8% of the sample. Sample: blood, taken from a patient who underwent chemoradiotherapy. The origin of the receptors is a human donor with HPV-associated anogenital cancer.

The chain employs TRBV29-1 and TRBJ1-1; 7 bases match TRBD1. Germline V gives CDR1 SQVTM, CDR2 ANQGSEA. V gave up 7 bases and J gave up 5 bases; unmatched junction bases: 7. The CDR3 has 12 residues. CDR3 coding DNA: TGCAGCGCCGGACAGGCCCAGACTGAAGCTTTCTTT. Translated, it gives CSAGQAQTEAFF.

The V gene is TRBV6-1, the J gene TRBJ1-1; D remains unclear. The germline CDR1 and CDR2 sequences are MNHNS and SASEGT. V was shortened by 1 base and J by 5 bases, with 8 bases between the two germline ends. The CDR3 totals 13 residues. In DNA, the CDR3 is TGTGCCAGCAGTGAAGGGCTGACAACTGAAGCTTTCTTT. Encoded protein: CASSEGLTTEAFF.

This clone appeared a single time. This chain joins TRBV9 and TRBJ2-5; TRBD1 is a possible D gene (5 bases). Germline CDR1 is SGDLS and CDR2 is YYNGEE. Trimming pared 0 bases from V and 2 bases from J, leaving 8 bases between. CDR3 length equals 14 residues. CDR3 DNA: TGTGCCAGCAGCGTAGGTGGGGCACAAGAGACCCAGTACTTC. This sequence encodes CASSVGGAQETQYF.

This sequence joins TRBV2 and TRBJ1-1, with 8 bases identical to TRBD1. The V segment lost 4 bases and the J segment 5 bases; nucleotides outside the gene matches: 6. Germline V CDR1 and CDR2: SNHLY, FYNNEI. CDR3 length: 14 residues. The CDR3 DNA sequence: TGTGCCAGCAGTGCGGCGGACAGGGTGACTGAAGCTTTCTTT. It specifies CASSAADRVTEAFF.

This clone was detected only once. The J gene is TRBJ1-3, the V gene TRBV2; D is perhaps TRBD1 (6 bases). The CDR3 spans 15 residues. Trimming left V 5 bases short and J 4 bases short, with 15 bases between. Germline V gene lookup returns CDR1 SNHLY and CDR2 FYNNEI. This CDR3 is CASSIYRESGNTIYF. The DNA for the CDR3 is TGTGCCAGCAGTATCTACAGGGAGTCCGGAAACACCATATATTTT.

The chain carries TRBV30 and TRBJ2-7; D may be TRBD2 (5 bases). The V gene lost 1 base and the J gene lost 6 bases, with 7 bases spanning the gap. Per the germline V gene, CDR1 is GTSNPN and CDR2 is SVGIG (reference sequence). This CDR3 spans 11 amino acids. CDR3 loop: CAWSESGEQYV. Written as DNA, the CDR3 is TGTGCCTGGAGTGAAAGCGGCGAGCAGTACGTC.

The gene calls are TRBV6-1 and TRBJ1-1, with D unresolved. Germline CDR1 is MNHNS and CDR2 is SASEGT. Trimming shortened V by 4 bases and J by 1 base, and 10 bases separated the two germline ends. The CDR3 is 14 amino acids. CDR3 DNA: TGTGCCAGCAGTGCCTTTGATGGGAACACTGAAGCTTTCTTT. Amino acids: CASSAFDGNTEAFF.

CDR3 amino acids: CASSARTDPSTDTQYF. In DNA, the CDR3 is TGTGCCAGCAGTGCAAGGACAGACCCTAGCACAGATACGCAGTATTTT. The chain links TRBV2 to TRBJ2-3; possible D gene TRBD1, 6 bases. Germline V lookup: CDR1 SNHLY, CDR2 FYNNEI. Between the trimmed V and J ends, which lost 4 bases and 0 bases, there was a span of 14 bases. CDR3 length equals 16 residues.

The chain recombines TRBV7-9 with TRBJ1-1; D gene ambiguous. V was pared by 5 bases and J by 11 bases, with 18 bases between. CDR3 size: 13 residues. Per germline, CDR1 SEHNR and CDR2 FQNEAQ (reference sequence). CDR3: CASSARPGGEAFF. In nucleotides, the CDR3 is TGTGCCAGCAGCGCCCGGCCGGGAGGTGAGGCTTTCTTT.

The chain links TRBV18 to TRBJ2-2; the D gene is possibly TRBD2 (7 bases). V gave up 2 bases and J gave up 3 bases, with 13 bases separating them. Per germline, CDR1 KGHSH and CDR2 LQKENI. CDR3 length equals 16 residues. CDR3 amino acids: CASSPRKGGDTGELFF. The CDR3, as DNA: TGTGCCAGCTCACCAAGGAAAGGGGGGGACACCGGGGAGCTGTTTTTT.

This clone has a single count. The chain links TRBV25-1 to TRBJ1-3; the D is unclear. V was shortened by 1 base and J by 4 bases, with 11 bases between the two germline ends. Per the germline V gene, CDR1 is MGHDK and CDR2 is SYGVNS. The CDR3 consists of 15 residues. For the CDR3, the DNA is TGTGCCAGCAGTGAATCTGGGGATAGAGGAAACACCATATATTTT. It encodes CASSESGDRGNTIYF.

This sequence joins TRBV4-1 and TRBJ2-5; the match to TRBD2 covers 10 bases. Trimming took 0 bases from V and 2 from J; bases not matched to a gene: 12. Germline CDR1 MGHRA, CDR2 YSYEKL. CDR3 length: 19 residues. In DNA form, the CDR3 reads TGCGCCAGCAGCCAAGATCCGCCTAGCGGGGGCCTATCACAAGAGACCCAGTACTTC. This gives the protein CASSQDPPSGGLSQETQYF.

The chain joins TRBV7-9 to TRBJ1-5; maybe TRBD1 (6 bases). V gave up 4 bases and J gave up 5 bases, with 9 bases separating them. The CDR3 is 13 residues long. Germline assignment: CDR1 SEHNR and CDR2 FQNEAQ (reference sequence). CDR3 residues: CASSSRTDQPQHF. CDR3 nucleotide sequence: TGTGCCAGCAGCTCCCGGACAGATCAGCCCCAGCATTTT.

There are a few counts of this clone. The gene calls are TRBV14 and TRBJ1-6; tentatively, D is TRBD1 (5 bases). CDR1 is SGHDN, CDR2 FVKESK, per germline. This CDR3 has 14 amino acids. With 1 base removed from V and 6 bases from J, the gap between germline ends came to 7 bases. In DNA form, the CDR3 reads TGTGCCAGCAGCCAAGCAGGGATTAATTCACCCCTCCACTTT. Translating gives CASSQAGINSPLHF. The entire variable domain, with the rest obtained from reference TRBV14 and TRBJ1-6, is as follows: EAGVTQFPSHSVIEKGQTVTLRCDPISGHDNLYWYRRVMGKEIKFLLHFVKESKQDESGMPNNRFLAERTGGTYSTLKVQPAELEDSGVYFCASSQAGINSPLHFGNGTRLTVT.

The gene calls are TRBV2 and TRBJ1-3, with 7 bases identical to TRBD1. Germline V gene lookup returns CDR1 SNHLY and CDR2 FYNNEI. V lost 6 bases to trimming and J lost 3 bases; unmatched junction nucleotides: 17. The CDR3 has 18 residues. CDR3 protein: CASRRNFIGNRGGNTIYF. The CDR3, as DNA: TGTGCCAGCAGAAGAAACTTTATCGGGAACAGGGGTGGAAACACCATATATTTT.

This chain connects TRBV7-9 to TRBJ1-5; unclear D gene. Germline V lookup: CDR1 SEHNR, CDR2 FQNEAQ (reference sequence). The CDR3 has 15 amino acids. With 4 bases removed from V and 5 bases from J, the gap between germline ends came to 15 bases. The CDR3 coding sequence is TGTGCCAGCAGCTCGCCTAGCGATTCTCATCAGCCCCAGCATTTT. This sequence encodes CASSSPSDSHQPQHF. The variable domain in full, with the rest retrieved from reference TRBV7-9 and TRBJ1-5, is DTGVSQNPRHKITKRGQNVTFRCDPISEHNRLYWYRQTLGQGPEFLTYFQNEAQLEKSRLLSDRFSAERPKGSFSTLEIQRTEQGDSAMYLCASSSPSDSHQPQHFGDGTRLSIL.

The rearrangement joins TRBV25-1 to TRBJ2-1, with D maybe TRBD2 (6 bases). Germline V gene lookup returns CDR1 MGHDK and CDR2 SYGVNS. The CDR3 is 12 residues long. V was pared by 7 bases and J by 4 bases, with 8 bases between. Written as DNA, the CDR3 is TGTGCCAGCACGGAGGGGTACAATGAGCAGTTCTTC. Amino acids: CASTEGYNEQFF.

The chain couples TRBV14 to TRBJ1-1; D is possibly TRBD1 (6 bases). Germline lookup yields CDR1 SGHDN and CDR2 FVKESK. The CDR3 extends over 15 amino acids. Trimming cost V 2 bases and J 1 base, with 11 bases left between them. This CDR3 is CASSQIQGRNTEAFF. DNA for the CDR3: TGTGCCAGCAGCCAAATACAGGGTAGGAACACTGAAGCTTTCTTT. The full variable domain, completed using reference TRBV14 and TRBJ1-1, is EAGVTQFPSHSVIEKGQTVTLRCDPISGHDNLYWYRRVMGKEIKFLLHFVKESKQDESGMPNNRFLAERTGGTYSTLKVQPAELEDSGVYFCASSQIQGRNTEAFFGQGTRLTVV.

The genes are TRBV5-1 and TRBJ1-1; tentative D call: TRBD1 (6 bases). The CDR3 totals 14 residues. Germline values: CDR1 SGHRS, CDR2 YFSETQ. V was trimmed by 4 bases and J by 5 bases, leaving 15 bases between them. The CDR3 coding sequence is TGCGCCAGCAGCGCGGAACAGGGTAGGACTGAAGCTTTCTTT. It codes for CASSAEQGRTEAFF. Combining the CDR3 with reference TRBV5-1 and TRBJ1-1 gives the whole variable domain KAGVTQTPRYLIKTRGQQVTLSCSPISGHRSVSWYQQTPGQGLQFLFEYFSETQRNKGNFPGRFSGRQFSNSRSEMNVSTLELGDSALYLCASSAEQGRTEAFFGQGTRLTVV.

This clone was observed once. Compared with germline, one end of the junction differs, possibly owing to a read error. This chain connects TRBV5-6 to TRBJ2-1; 7 bases map to TRBD1. CDR1 and CDR2 from the germline V gene are SGHDT and YYEEEE. The CDR3 sequence is 17 residues long. The CDR3 loop is CVSSLGYGRDRNNEQFF. The CDR3, as DNA: TGTGTCAGCAGCTTGGGCTATGGTCGGGACAGAAACAATGAGCAGTTCTTC.

This chain connects TRBV4-2 to TRBJ2-1; TRBD2 matches at 12 bases. CDR3 length equals 16 residues. The germline gives CDR1 LGHNA, CDR2 YNFKEQ. V dropped 0 bases and J dropped 8; count of bases not matched to a gene: 5. The CDR3 DNA sequence: TGTGCCAGCAGCCAAGATCTAGCGGGGGGGGTTGATGAGCAGTTCTTC. Protein: CASSQDLAGGVDEQFF.

The chain links TRBV5-1 to TRBJ2-3; TRBD2 agrees at 10 bases. Trimming cost V 1 base and J 2 bases; bases outside gene matches: 4. CDR1 SGHRS and CDR2 YFSETQ come from the germline V gene. There are 16 residues in the CDR3. CDR3 sequence: CASSLSLAGFTDTQYF. For the CDR3, the DNA is TGCGCCAGCAGCTTGTCACTAGCGGGGTTCACAGATACGCAGTATTTT.